Listed below are T cell receptor beta chains from one sample, sequenced in a study of T cells in Graves' hyperthyroidism and ophthalmopathy. TCRdb reprocessed the multiplex PCR reads via MiXCR and lists one record per CDR3 protein. Of 250,000 or so distinct CDR3 sequences listed, 12% to 15% are singletons. Sample: blood. Receptors were obtained from a woman aged 45 to 65 with Graves' hyperthyroidism that later progressed to Graves' ophthalmopathy. Both conserved end residues are part of each CDR3. D genes are given only for firm matches. The size entry is marked missing in some rows and otherwise reads once, few, many or a size class.

j_gene | abundance | d_gene | v_gene | CDR3nt | CDR3aa
TRBJ1-2 | many | - | TRBV5-1 | TGCGCCAGCAGCTCAGGAGAGACAGTGATCTATGGCTACACCTTC | CASSSGETVIYGYTF
TRBJ2-6 | few | - | TRBV7-9 | TGTGCCAGCAGCCAAAACAAGGGGGCTGGGGCCAACGTCCTGACTTTC | CASSQNKGAGANVLTF
TRBJ1-6 | many | TRBD1 | TRBV2 | TGTGCCAGCAGTGAACAGGGGGGGAATTCACCCCTCCACTTT | CASSEQGGNSPLHF
TRBJ1-1 | many | - | TRBV30 | TGTGCCTGGAGTGCGATGGGCAGGAACACTGAAGCTTTCTTT | CAWSAMGRNTEAFF
TRBJ1-1 | few | - | TRBV28 | TGTGCCAGCAGCGTAATAACTGAAGCTTTCTTT | CASSVITEAFF
TRBJ2-7 | many | - | TRBV10-3 | TGTGCCATTCACGGGGAGGCCGTCTCCTACGAGCAGTACTTC | CAIHGEAVSYEQYF
TRBJ1-4 | - | - | TRBV7-9 | TGTGCCAGCAGCTTTTTAAGAGATGCAACTAATGAAAAACTGTTTTTT | CASSFLRDATNEKLFF
TRBJ2-7 | many | TRBD2 | TRBV20-1 | TGCAGTGCTCAAAGCGGGACGAGCTCCTACGAGCAGTACTTC | CSAQSGTSSYEQYF
TRBJ1-5 | - | TRBD1 | TRBV19 | TGTGCCAGTAGTATTACAGGGGGCCGAAGCAATCAGCCCCAGCATTTT | CASSITGGRSNQPQHF
TRBJ2-1 | many | - | TRBV3-1 | TGTGCCAGCAGCCAGGGTCAGGGTCCATACAATGAGCAGTTCTTC | CASSQGQGPYNEQFF
TRBJ1-6 | - | - | TRBV6-9 | TGTGCCAGCAGTTCTGCCTCCACAGATTATAATTCACCCCTCCACTTT | CASSSASTDYNSPLHF
TRBJ2-1 | many | - | TRBV13 | TGTGCCAGCAGCGGAGAACCCTTTGGGCTAGACTACAATGAGCAGTTCTTC | CASSGEPFGLDYNEQFF
TRBJ2-1 | few | TRBD1 | TRBV7-3 | TGTGCCAGCAGTTATCGACAGGGGCTTTCGGATGAGCAGTTCTTC | CASSYRQGLSDEQFF
TRBJ2-1 | many | TRBD2 | TRBV24-1 | TGTGCCACCAGTGATTTGGGGACTAGCGGGGGGGCCTCCTACAATGAGCAGTTCTTC | CATSDLGTSGGASYNEQFF
TRBJ2-3 | many | TRBD2 | TRBV29-1 | TGCAGCGTTGAAGTTAGCGGGGACAGCACAGATACGCAGTATTTT | CSVEVSGDSTDTQYF
TRBJ2-5 | - | TRBD1 | TRBV3-1 | TGTGCCAGCAGCGGACGGACAGGGGGAATCTACCAAGAGACCCAGTACTTC | CASSGRTGGIYQETQYF
TRBJ2-7 | many | TRBD1 | TRBV28 | TGTGCCAGCAGAGGGGACAGGCTGTACGAGCAGTACTTC | CASRGDRLYEQYF
TRBJ1-2 | many | TRBD1 | TRBV11-2 | TGTGCCAGCAGCTTGGCAGGGGGCGGTGGCTACACCTTC | CASSLAGGGGYTF
TRBJ1-4 | - | TRBD1 | TRBV2 | TGTGCCAGCCAGAGGGCCGGGACAGCTAATGAAAAACTGTTTTTT | CASQRAGTANEKLFF
TRBJ1-2 | many | - | TRBV12-3/TRBV12-4 | TGTGCCAGCAGTGTGACAGTCTACTATGGCTACACCTTC | CASSVTVYYGYTF
TRBJ2-3 | - | TRBD2 | TRBV19 | TGTGCCAGTACGGCGGGAGGCTTCACAGATACGCAGTATTTT | CASTAGGFTDTQYF
TRBJ2-1 | many | - | TRBV20-1 | TGCAGTGCTAGAGGCTGGTCGGGAAATGAGCAGTTCTTC | CSARGWSGNEQFF
TRBJ1-5 | many | - | TRBV2 | TGTGCCAGCAGCCAGGGGCCCGAGCCCCAGCATTTT | CASSQGPEPQHF
TRBJ2-6 | few | - | TRBV19 | TGTGCCAGTAGTATTAGAGGGGCTGGGGCCAACGTCCTGACTTTC | CASSIRGAGANVLTF
TRBJ1-4 | many | - | TRBV28 | TGTGCCAGCAGTTTAGAGGCCAATGAAAAACTGTTTTTT | CASSLEANEKLFF
TRBJ1-1 | many | - | TRBV5-1 | TGCGCCAGCAGCCCCGATGTTAGGGTCAAGTTTTTTGGCACTGAAGCTTTCTTT | CASSPDVRVKFFGTEAFF
TRBJ1-2 | many | - | TRBV6-1 | TGTGCCAGCACCTCGACCCAGACCCGCTATGGCTACACCTTC | CASTSTQTRYGYTF
TRBJ2-3 | - | - | TRBV5-1 | TGCGCCAGCAGCAGGGAGCGGATCACAGATACGCAGTATTTT | CASSRERITDTQYF
TRBJ1-2 | few | TRBD1 | TRBV5-4 | TGTGCCAGCAGCTCGGGCCGCGGGACAGTGTACTATGGCTACACCTTC | CASSSGRGTVYYGYTF
TRBJ2-5 | many | - | TRBV24-1 | TGTGCCACCAGTGATTTGGGGGATGAGACCCAGTACTTC | CATSDLGDETQYF
TRBJ1-5 | few | - | TRBV2 | TGTGCCAGCAGTGGGGTTAATCAGCCCCAGCATTTT | CASSGVNQPQHF
TRBJ1-1 | - | TRBD1 | TRBV7-9 | TGTGCCAGCAGCCGGGGACAGGGCTGGAACACTGAAGCTTTCTTT | CASSRGQGWNTEAFF
TRBJ2-7 | many | TRBD2 | TRBV20-1 | TGCAGTGCTGGGACTAGCGGGTCTTCCTTGGGCGAGCAGTACTTC | CSAGTSGSSLGEQYF
TRBJ2-1 | many | - | TRBV11-2 | TGTGCCAGCAGCGGAACCCATAGGTACAATGAGCAGTTCTTC | CASSGTHRYNEQFF
TRBJ2-5 | many | - | TRBV6-1 | TGTGCCAGCAGTGAAGGGACAGCCACAGAGACCCAGTACTTC | CASSEGTATETQYF
TRBJ2-1 | - | - | TRBV20-1 | TGCAGTGCCCCTGAGGCGCTAAGCCAATACAATGAGCAGTTCTTC | CSAPEALSQYNEQFF
TRBJ2-3 | many | - | TRBV5-6 | TGTGCCAGCAGCTTGGGGGACATGCCGGAGTATTTT | CASSLGDMPEYF
TRBJ1-5 | many | - | TRBV28 | TGTGCCAGCAGTTTGAACAGGGAGAAAGGCCAGCCCCAGCATTTT | CASSLNREKGQPQHF
TRBJ1-1 | many | TRBD1 | TRBV20-1 | TGCAGTGCTAGAGACTCGGGACAGTTGAACACTGAAGCTTTCTTT | CSARDSGQLNTEAFF
TRBJ2-3 | many | - | TRBV3-1 | TGTGCCAGCAGCCAAAGGGGATACGGTACGCAGTATTTT | CASSQRGYGTQYF
TRBJ2-2 | few | TRBD2 | TRBV29-1 | TGCAGCGCCAGGTTCGGGGGGGGGTTCAATATAAGGAACACCGGGGAGCTGTTTTTT | CSARFGGGFNIRNTGELFF
TRBJ1-5 | - | - | TRBV28 | TGTGCCAGCAGTTTCCGGCAGGGGAACAATCAGCCCCAGCATTTT | CASSFRQGNNQPQHF
TRBJ1-2 | few | - | TRBV5-8 | TGTGCCAGCAGCACCCCCCTCGGGGGGGCGGAAAAAGGCTACACCTTC | CASSTPLGGAEKGYTF
TRBJ2-7 | many | TRBD2 | TRBV10-3 | TGTGCCATCAGCCCGACTAGCGGTTCCTACGAGCAGTACTTC | CAISPTSGSYEQYF
TRBJ2-1 | many | TRBD2 | TRBV7-8 | TGTGCCAGCAGCCCCTGGGGACTAGGCAAATACAATGAGCAGTTCTTC | CASSPWGLGKYNEQFF
TRBJ2-7 | - | - | TRBV6-1 | TGTGCCAGCGGTGAACCCCGGGGGGCCTCTGCCGAGCAGTACTTC | CASGEPRGASAEQYF
TRBJ1-5 | few | TRBD1 | TRBV13 | TGTGCCAGCAGCTTAACAGGGGGCAGGGGGGAACAGCCCCAGCATTTT | CASSLTGGRGEQPQHF
TRBJ2-2 | - | - | TRBV20-1 | TGCAGTGCTAGAGCCTGGGTGAACACCGGGGAGCTGTTTTTT | CSARAWVNTGELFF
TRBJ2-1 | - | - | TRBV5-4 | TGTGCCAGCAGCTTGGATGAGGTTCGCGAGCAGTTCTTC | CASSLDEVREQFF
TRBJ2-3 | many | - | TRBV3-1 | TGTGCCAGCAGCCTCCCAAGGAGTTATACAGGCCATCGCACAGATACGCAGTATTTT | CASSLPRSYTGHRTDTQYF
TRBJ1-5 | many | TRBD1 | TRBV28 | TGTGCCAGCAGCAGGACAGGGGGTAGCAATCAGCCCCAGCATTTT | CASSRTGGSNQPQHF
TRBJ1-1 | few | - | TRBV15 | TGTGCCACCAGCAGAGATACAGCGATGAACACTGAAGCTTTCTTT | CATSRDTAMNTEAFF
TRBJ2-5 | many | - | TRBV28 | TGTGCCAGCACCCCCGTCGTTGTCCAAGAGACCCAGTACTTC | CASTPVVVQETQYF
TRBJ2-7 | many | - | TRBV6-1 | TGTGCCAGCAGACTCTCCGCAGGGGTGCACCAAATCTCCTACGAGCAGTACTTC | CASRLSAGVHQISYEQYF